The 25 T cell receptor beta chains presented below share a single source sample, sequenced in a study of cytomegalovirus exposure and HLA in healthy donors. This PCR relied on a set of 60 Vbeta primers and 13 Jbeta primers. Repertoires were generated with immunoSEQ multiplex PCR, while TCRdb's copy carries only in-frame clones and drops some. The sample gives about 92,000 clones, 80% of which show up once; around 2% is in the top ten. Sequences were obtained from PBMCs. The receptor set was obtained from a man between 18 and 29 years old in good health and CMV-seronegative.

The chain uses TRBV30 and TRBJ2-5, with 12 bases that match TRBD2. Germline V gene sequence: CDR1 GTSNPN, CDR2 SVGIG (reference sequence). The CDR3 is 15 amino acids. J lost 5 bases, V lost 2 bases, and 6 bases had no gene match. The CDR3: CAWSTGLAGLETQYF. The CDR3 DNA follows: TGTGCCTGGAGTACCGGACTAGCGGGGCTGGAGACCCAGTACTTC.

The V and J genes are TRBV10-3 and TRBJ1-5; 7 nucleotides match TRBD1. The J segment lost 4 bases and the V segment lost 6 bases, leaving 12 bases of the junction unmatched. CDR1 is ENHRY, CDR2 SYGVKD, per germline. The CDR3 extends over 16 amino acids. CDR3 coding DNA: TGTGCCATCAGCCGGGACAGAGTATTAGCGAATCAGCCCCAGCATTTT. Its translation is CAISRDRVLANQPQHF.

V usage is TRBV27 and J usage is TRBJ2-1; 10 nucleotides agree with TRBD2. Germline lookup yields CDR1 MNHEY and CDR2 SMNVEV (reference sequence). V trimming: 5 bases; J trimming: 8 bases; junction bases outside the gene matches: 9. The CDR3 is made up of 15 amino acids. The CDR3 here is CASSRVQRGGDEQFF. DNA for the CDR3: TGTGCCAGCAGTCGGGTCCAGCGGGGGGGGGATGAGCAGTTCTTC.

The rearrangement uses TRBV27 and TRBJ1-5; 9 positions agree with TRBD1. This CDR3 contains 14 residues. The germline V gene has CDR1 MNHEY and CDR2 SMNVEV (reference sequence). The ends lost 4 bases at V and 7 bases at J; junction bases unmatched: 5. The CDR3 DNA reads TGTGCCAGCAGTTCACAGGGGGCCATGCAGCCCCAGCATTTT. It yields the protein CASSSQGAMQPQHF.

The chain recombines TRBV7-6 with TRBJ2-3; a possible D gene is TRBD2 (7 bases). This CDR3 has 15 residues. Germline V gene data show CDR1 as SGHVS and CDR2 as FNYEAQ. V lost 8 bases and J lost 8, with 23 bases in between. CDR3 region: CASFLGRGQGGTQYF. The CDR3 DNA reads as TGTGCCAGCTTTCTCGGGCGGGGGCAGGGTGGTACGCAGTATTTT.

CDR3 region: CASSQDSHQRGGWDTQYF. The CDR3 DNA reads TGTGCCAGCAGCCAAGATTCACATCAGCGGGGGGGCTGGGATACGCAGTATTTT. V gene TRBV4-2 combines with J gene TRBJ2-3, with TRBD2 matching 10 bases. V gave up 0 bases and J gave up 6 bases; unmatched junction bases: 12. Germline V gene sequence: CDR1 LGHNA, CDR2 YNFKEQ. The CDR3 consists of 18 residues.

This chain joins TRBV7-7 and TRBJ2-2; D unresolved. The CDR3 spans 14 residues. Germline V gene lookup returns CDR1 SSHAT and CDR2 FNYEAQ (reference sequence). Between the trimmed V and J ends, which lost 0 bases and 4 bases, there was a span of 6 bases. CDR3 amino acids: CASSLASGTGELFF. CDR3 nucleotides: TGTGCCAGCAGCTTAGCGTCCGGCACCGGGGAGCTGTTTTTT.

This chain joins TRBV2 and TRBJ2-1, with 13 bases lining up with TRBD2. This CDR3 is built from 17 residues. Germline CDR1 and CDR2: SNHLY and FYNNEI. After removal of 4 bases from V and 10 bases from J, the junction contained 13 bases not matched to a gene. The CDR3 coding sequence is TGTGCCAGCAGTGCTAGCCGGACTAGCGGGGGCCCCAAAGAGCAGTTCTTC. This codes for CASSASRTSGGPKEQFF. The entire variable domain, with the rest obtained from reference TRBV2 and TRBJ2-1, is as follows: EPEVTQTPSHQVTQMGQEVILRCVPISNHLYFYWYRQILGQKVEFLVSFYNNEISEKSEIFDDQFSVERPDGSNFTLKIRSTKLEDSAMYFCASSASRTSGGPKEQFFGPGTRLTVL.

The CDR3 DNA is TGCGCCAGCAGACTTTGGGACTACTCGAGTGAGCAGTACTTC. Its translation: CASRLWDYSSEQYF. V usage is TRBV10-2 and J usage is TRBJ2-7, with TRBD2 identical over 7 bases. V was clipped by 6 bases and J by 7 bases; unmatched bases: 12. This CDR3 is built from 14 residues. CDR1 and CDR2 (germline): WSHSY, SAAADI.

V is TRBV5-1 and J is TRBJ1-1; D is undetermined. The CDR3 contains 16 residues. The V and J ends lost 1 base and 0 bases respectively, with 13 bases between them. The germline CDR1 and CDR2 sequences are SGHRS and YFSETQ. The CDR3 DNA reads TGCGCCAGCAGCTTGATGGGGAGACCTATGAACACTGAAGCTTTCTTT. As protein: CASSLMGRPMNTEAFF. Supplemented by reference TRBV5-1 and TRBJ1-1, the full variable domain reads KAGVTQTPRYLIKTRGQQVTLSCSPISGHRSVSWYQQTPGQGLQFLFEYFSETQRNKGNFPGRFSGRQFSNSRSEMNVSTLELGDSALYLCASSLMGRPMNTEAFFGQGTRLTVV.

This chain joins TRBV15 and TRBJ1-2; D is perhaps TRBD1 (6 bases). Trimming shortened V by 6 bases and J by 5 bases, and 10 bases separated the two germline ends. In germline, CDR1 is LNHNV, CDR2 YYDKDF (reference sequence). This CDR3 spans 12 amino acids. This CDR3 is CATSSGVYGYTF. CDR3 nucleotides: TGTGCCACCAGTTCAGGGGTGTATGGCTACACCTTC.

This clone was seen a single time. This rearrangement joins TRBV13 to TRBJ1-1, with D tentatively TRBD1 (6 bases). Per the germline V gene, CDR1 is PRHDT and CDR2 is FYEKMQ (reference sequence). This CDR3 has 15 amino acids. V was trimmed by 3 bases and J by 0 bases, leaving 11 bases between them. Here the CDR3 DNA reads TGTGCCAGCAGCTTTGGAGACAGGTTGAACACTGAAGCTTTCTTT. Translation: CASSFGDRLNTEAFF.

CDR3 DNA: TGTGCCAGCAGCTTAGACAGGGCAGTAGAGACCCAGTACTTC. It codes for CASSLDRAVETQYF. The chain couples TRBV7-2 to TRBJ2-5; the D gene is possibly TRBD1 (6 bases). Trimming took off 1 base at V and 4 bases at J, with 10 bases between the two ends. Germline loops: CDR1 SGHTA, CDR2 FQGNSA. This CDR3 is 14 amino acids long.

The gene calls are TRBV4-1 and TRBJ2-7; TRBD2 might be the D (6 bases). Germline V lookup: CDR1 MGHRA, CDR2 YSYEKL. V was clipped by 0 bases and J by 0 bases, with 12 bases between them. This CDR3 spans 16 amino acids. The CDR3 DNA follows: TGCGCCAGCAGCCAAGAGGGACTGATGTTCTCCTACGAGCAGTACTTC. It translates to CASSQEGLMFSYEQYF.

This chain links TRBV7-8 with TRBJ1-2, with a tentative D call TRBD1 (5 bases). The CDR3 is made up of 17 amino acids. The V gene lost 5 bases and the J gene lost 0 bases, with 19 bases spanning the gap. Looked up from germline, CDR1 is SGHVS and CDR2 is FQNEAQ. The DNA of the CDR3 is TGTGCCAGCAGCCCAACGACAGTTACCGGATCTAACTATGGCTACACCTTC. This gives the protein CASSPTTVTGSNYGYTF.

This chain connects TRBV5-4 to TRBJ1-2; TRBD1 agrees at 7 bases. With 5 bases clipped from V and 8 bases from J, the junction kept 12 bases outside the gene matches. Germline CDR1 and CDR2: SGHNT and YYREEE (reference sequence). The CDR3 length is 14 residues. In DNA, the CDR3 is TGTGCCAGCAGGCCGAAAGGGGGCCAAACCGGCTACACCTTC. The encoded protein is CASRPKGGQTGYTF.

The CDR3 spells CASSLTPSSGANVLTF. Here the CDR3 DNA reads TGCGCCAGCAGCTTAACACCTAGCTCTGGGGCCAACGTCCTGACTTTC. The V and J genes are TRBV5-1 and TRBJ2-6; D not certain. Germline CDR1 and CDR2: SGHRS and YFSETQ. Trimming shortened V by 2 bases and J by 0 bases, and 9 bases separated the two germline ends. This CDR3 is built from 16 residues.

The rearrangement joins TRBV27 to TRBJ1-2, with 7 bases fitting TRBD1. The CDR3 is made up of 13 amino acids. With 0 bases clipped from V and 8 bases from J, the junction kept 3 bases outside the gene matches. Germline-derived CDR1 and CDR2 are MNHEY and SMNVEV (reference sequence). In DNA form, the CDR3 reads TGTGCCAGCAGTTTATCGGAGGGGGCAGGCTACACCTTC. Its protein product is CASSLSEGAGYTF.

CDR3 protein: CASGLRGGSNQPQHF. The CDR3 coding sequence is TGTGCTAGTGGTTTGAGGGGAGGGAGCAATCAGCCCCAGCATTTT. This chain joins TRBV12-5 and TRBJ1-5, with a weak D call TRBD1 (5 bases). The CDR3 loop spans 15 amino acids. Germline CDR1 is LGHNT and CDR2 is FRNRAP. V lost 2 bases to trimming and J lost 1 base, with 9 bases between them.

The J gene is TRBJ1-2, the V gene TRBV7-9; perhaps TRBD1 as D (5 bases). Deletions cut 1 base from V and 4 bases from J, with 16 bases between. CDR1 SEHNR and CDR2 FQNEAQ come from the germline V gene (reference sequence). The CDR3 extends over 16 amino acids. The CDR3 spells CASSLGPERGFYGYTF. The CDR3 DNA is TGTGCCAGCAGCTTAGGTCCGGAAAGGGGTTTCTATGGCTACACCTTC.

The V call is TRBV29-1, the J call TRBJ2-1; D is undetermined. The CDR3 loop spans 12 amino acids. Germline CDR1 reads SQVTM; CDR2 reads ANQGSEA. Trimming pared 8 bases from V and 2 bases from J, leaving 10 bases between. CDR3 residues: CSLSEAYNEQFF. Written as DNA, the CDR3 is TGCAGCCTAAGCGAGGCCTACAATGAGCAGTTCTTC.

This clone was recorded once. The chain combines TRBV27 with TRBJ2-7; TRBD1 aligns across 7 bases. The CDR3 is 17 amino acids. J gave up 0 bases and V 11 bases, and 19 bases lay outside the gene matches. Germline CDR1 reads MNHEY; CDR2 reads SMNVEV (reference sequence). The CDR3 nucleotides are TGTGCCCCCTCGGTGACAGGGTACCGACGTTACTCCTACGAGCAGTACTTC. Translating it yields CAPSVTGYRRYSYEQYF.

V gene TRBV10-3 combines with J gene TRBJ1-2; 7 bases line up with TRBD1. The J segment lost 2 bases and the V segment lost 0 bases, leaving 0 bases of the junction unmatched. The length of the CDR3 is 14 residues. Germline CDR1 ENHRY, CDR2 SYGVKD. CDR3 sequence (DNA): TGTGCCATCAGTGAGTCCAGGGGGAACTATGGCTACACCTTC. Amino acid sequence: CAISESRGNYGYTF.

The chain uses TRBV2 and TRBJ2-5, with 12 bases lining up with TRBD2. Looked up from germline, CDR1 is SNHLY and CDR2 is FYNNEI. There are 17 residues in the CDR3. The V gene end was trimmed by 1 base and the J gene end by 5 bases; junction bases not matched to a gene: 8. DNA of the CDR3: TGTGCCAGCAGTGAAGGACTAGCGGGGGCCCTGACTGAGACCCAGTACTTC. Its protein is CASSEGLAGALTETQYF.

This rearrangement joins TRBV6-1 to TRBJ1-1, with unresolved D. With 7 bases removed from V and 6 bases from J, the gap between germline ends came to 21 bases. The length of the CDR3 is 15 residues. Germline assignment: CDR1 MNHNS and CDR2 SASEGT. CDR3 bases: TGTGCCAGCATCTCGGAGCGGAGCGCTAGGGCTGAAGCTTTCTTT. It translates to CASISERSARAEAFF.